This TCR beta chain was profiled in a study of blood T cell repertoires in COVID-19. As processed by the authors: Reference gene primer amplification yielded estimated nucleated cell counts. Repertoires were generated with immunoSEQ multiplex PCR, while TCRdb's copy carries only in-frame clones and drops some. The DNA gave D and trimming, while V, J and clone size come from that table. The sample has a few hundred thousand clones, 75% to 90% seen once. Trimming removed 4 bases from V and 1 base from J, with 7 bases in between. CDR3 size: 12 residues. Germline assignment: CDR1 GTSNPN and CDR2 SVGIG (reference sequence). Participant age was about 18 to 89 years, and participants resided in roughly 24 US areas. Self-reported history from a screening survey and questionnaire set each donor's cohort. Cohort 3 recovery required two negative PCRs, clearance, or symptom resolution.

The V gene is TRBV30, the J gene TRBJ2-5; D may be TRBD1 (5 bases). The clonotype originates from a woman aged 40-49 years who had recovered from COVID-19. Sequencing was done on a sample of PBMCs or T cells enriched from blood (not recorded which). CDR3 sequence (DNA): TGTGCCTGGAATACAGGCCAAGAGACCCAGTACTTC. Its protein is CAWNTGQETQYF.